The rows below give T cell receptor beta chains drawn from one sample of a study of shared clonotypes between healthy human individuals. Repertoires were generated with immunoSEQ multiplex PCR, while TCRdb's copy carries only in-frame clones and drops some. The sample lists 2.3 million or so clones, 85% to 95% occurring once. The sequenced material came from naive CD4+ T cells from PBMCs. These receptors were taken from a man aged 18 to 29 in good health. Some clones in this sample may be carry-over from other donors' samples. The CDR3 runs from the conserved cysteine through the conserved F or W. A D gene is named only where the DNA matches it firmly.

j_call v_call cdr3_length d_call cdr3_aa cdr3_nt
TRBJ2-5 TRBV7-7 14 TRBD2 CASSLSGPQETQYF TGTGCCAGCAGCCTTAGCGGGCCACAAGAGACCCAGTACTTC
TRBJ2-7 TRBV7-2 14 NA CASSLTNRGQEQYF TGTGCCAGCAGCTTGACAAATAGAGGACAGGAGCAGTACTTC
TRBJ2-5 TRBV27 14 NA CASSLSRVVETQYF TGTGCCAGCAGTTTATCGAGGGTGGTAGAGACCCAGTACTTC
TRBJ2-1 TRBV2 13 NA CASSLRRAREQFF TGTGCCAGCAGCCTACGGAGGGCCCGTGAGCAGTTCTTC
TRBJ2-3 TRBV6-6 15 NA CASSGGAASTDTQYF TGTGCCAGCTCTGGGGGGGCGGCTAGCACAGATACGCAGTATTTT
TRBJ2-1 TRBV5-1 13 NA CASSLDWDNEQFF TGCGCCAGCAGCTTAGACTGGGACAATGAGCAGTTCTTC
TRBJ2-2 TRBV5-8 15 NA CASRRTRGPTGELFF TGTGCCAGCAGAAGGACAAGGGGTCCAACCGGGGAGCTGTTTTTT
TRBJ2-2 TRBV14 13 NA CASSPGRTGELFF TGTGCCAGCAGCCCAGGGCGGACCGGGGAGCTGTTTTTT
TRBJ2-3 TRBV4-1 16 TRBD2 CASSRGEGLATDTQYF TGCGCCAGCAGCCGAGGGGAGGGACTAGCCACAGATACGCAGTATTTT
TRBJ2-7 TRBV7-9 13 NA CASSPHSKAGANF TGTGCCAGCAGCCCTCACTCCAAAGCGGGTGCAAACTTC
TRBJ1-5 TRBV6-4 13 NA CASSSDFDQPQHF TGTGCCAGCAGTTCGGACTTCGATCAGCCCCAGCATTTT